The text below deals with one T cell receptor beta chain. Its antigen is not known. The CDR3 is made up of 13 amino acids. Germline CDR1 is MNHEY and CDR2 is SMNVEV (reference sequence). The V gene lost 3 bases and the J gene lost 7 bases, with 11 bases spanning the gap. Some clones are missing from TCRdb's copy, which holds only in-frame ones; the method was immunoSEQ multiplex PCR. The sample has roughly 9,500 clones; 72% are singletons. The data belong to a study of tumor-infiltrating lymphocytes in localized non-small cell lung cancer. Study summary: Tumor tissue and non-adjacent uninvolved lung came from each patient. Findings and caveats of the study: Each assay used a separate piece of the same tissue. Immunotypes IM1 and IM2 had similar TCR-derived T-cell fractions.

The J gene is TRBJ2-3, the V gene TRBV27, with D possibly matching TRBD1 (6 bases). The clonotype was recovered from a human donor with non-small cell lung cancer. The sample consisted of lung tumor tissue. In nucleotides, the CDR3 is TGTGCCAGCAGTTTGCCCGGACAGCATACGCAGTATTTT. Protein sequence: CASSLPGQHTQYF.